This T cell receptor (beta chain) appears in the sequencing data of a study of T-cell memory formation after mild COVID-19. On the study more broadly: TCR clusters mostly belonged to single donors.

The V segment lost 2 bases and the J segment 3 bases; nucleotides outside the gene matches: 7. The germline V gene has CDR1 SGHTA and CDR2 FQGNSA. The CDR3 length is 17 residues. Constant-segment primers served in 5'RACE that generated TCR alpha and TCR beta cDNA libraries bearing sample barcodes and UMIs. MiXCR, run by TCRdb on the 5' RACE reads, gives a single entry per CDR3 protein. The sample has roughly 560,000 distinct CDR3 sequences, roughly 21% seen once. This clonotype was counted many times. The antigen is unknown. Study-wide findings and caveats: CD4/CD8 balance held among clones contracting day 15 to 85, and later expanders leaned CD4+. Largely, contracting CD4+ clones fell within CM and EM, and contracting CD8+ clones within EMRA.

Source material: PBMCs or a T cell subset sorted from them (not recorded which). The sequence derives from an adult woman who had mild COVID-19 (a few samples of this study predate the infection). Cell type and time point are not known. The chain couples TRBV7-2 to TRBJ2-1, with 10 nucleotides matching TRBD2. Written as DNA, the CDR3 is TGTGCCAGCAGCTTAACGGGCAGGACTAGCGGCTACAATGAGCAGTTCTTC. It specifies CASSLTGRTSGYNEQFF.